This TCR beta chain appears in the sequencing data of a study of beta chain features in type 1 diabetes. A word on this clone: Its specificity is not known.

Every bit of the isolated RNA underwent reverse transcription, so sequencing read expressed TCRB transcripts. Some clones are missing from TCRdb's copy, which holds only in-frame ones; the method was immunoSEQ multiplex PCR. The repertoire consists of hundreds of thousands of clones, with 15% to 20% occurring once and the leading ten covering 0.02% to 0.025%. J lost 6 bases, V lost 1 base, and 10 bases had no gene match. The germline CDR1 and CDR2 sequences are SGHTA and FQGNSA. This CDR3 spans 16 amino acids. Notes on the study in general: Moderate but significant shortening of TCRB CDR3s was recorded in all four CD4+ subsets from Type 1 diabetes patients. For cells with high TCR expression, cDNA sequencing could yield over-representation.

This clonotype originated in a woman aged 18 to 35 in good health. The material sequenced was naive CD4+ T cells from blood. The J gene is TRBJ2-7, the V gene TRBV7-2; TRBD2 matches at 9 bases. Here the CDR3 reads CASSLGGAGGLSEQYF. The CDR3 DNA follows: TGTGCCAGCAGCTTAGGTGGCGCGGGAGGGCTTTCCGAGCAGTACTTC. Full variable domain (outside the CDR3, taken from reference TRBV7-2 and TRBJ2-7): GAGVSQSPSNKVTEKGKDVELRCDPISGHTALYWYRQSLGQGLEFLIYFQGNSAPDKSGLPSDRFSAERTGGSVSTLTIQRTQQEDSAVYLCASSLGGAGGLSEQYFGPGTRLTVT.